This entry lists 28 T cell receptor beta chains sequenced from one sample in a study of CD8 T cells in Susac syndrome. After extraction with the RNeasy kit, about 0.45 to 1 ug of the RNA was reverse transcribed using random hexamers. TCRdb processed the immunoSEQ multiplex PCR reads anew with MiXCR; each CDR3 protein has one entry. The sample holds some 200,000 distinct CDR3 sequences, more than 90% seen once. Source material: CD4+ T cells from PBMCs. These receptor sequences come from a human donor with Susac syndrome.

The chain carries TRBV3-1 and TRBJ2-1; D call uncertain. V was pared by 0 bases and J by 4 bases, with 4 bases between. Germline V gives CDR1 LGHDT, CDR2 YNNKEL (reference sequence). The CDR3 is 13 residues long. CDR3 loop: CASSQDRYNEQFF. CDR3 DNA: TGTGCCAGCAGCCAAGATCGGTACAATGAGCAGTTCTTC.

The chain links TRBV19 to TRBJ1-1, with 9 bases that match TRBD1. CDR1 is LNHDA, CDR2 SQIVND, per germline (reference sequence). The CDR3 length is 15 residues. The ends lost 3 bases at V and 3 bases at J; junction bases unmatched: 5. The CDR3 sequence is CASSIGTGRDTEAFF. The CDR3 region has the DNA TGTGCCAGTAGTATCGGGACAGGGCGGGACACTGAAGCTTTCTTT.

The V gene is TRBV9, the J gene TRBJ2-6; TRBD2 matches 7 bases. V lost 4 bases, J lost 2 bases, and 6 bases stayed unmatched. The germline V gene encodes CDR1 SGDLS and CDR2 YYNGEE. This CDR3 is built from 16 residues. CDR3 protein: CASSSGDFAGANVLTF. The DNA for the CDR3 is TGTGCCAGCAGCAGCGGGGATTTCGCTGGGGCCAACGTCCTGACTTTC. The full variable domain, its missing parts supplied by reference TRBV9 and TRBJ2-6, is DSGVTQTPKHLITATGQRVTLRCSPRSGDLSVYWYQQSLDQGLQFLIQYYNGEERAKGNILERFSAQQFPDLHSELNLSSLELGDSALYFCASSSGDFAGANVLTFGAGSRLTVL.

The chain uses TRBV29-1 and TRBJ1-2, with D possibly matching TRBD1 (6 bases). Germline V CDR1 and CDR2: SQVTM, ANQGSEA. The V end lost 4 bases, the J end lost 0 bases, and 9 bases lay between the germline ends. The CDR3 is 13 amino acids. The CDR3 sequence: CSVGQAANYGYTF. The CDR3 DNA reads TGCAGCGTTGGACAGGCAGCTAACTATGGCTACACCTTC.

V gene TRBV29-1 combines with J gene TRBJ1-1, with a possible D match to TRBD1 (5 bases). V was shortened by 7 bases and J by 1 base, with 16 bases between the two germline ends. The germline CDR1 and CDR2 sequences are SQVTM and ANQGSEA. The CDR3 contains 14 residues. The CDR3 region is CSASKTVRNTEAFF. The CDR3 DNA is TGCAGCGCCAGTAAGACAGTAAGGAACACTGAAGCTTTCTTT.

The V and J genes are TRBV12-3 or TRBV12-4 and TRBJ1-2; D remains ambiguous. V lost 2 bases and J 7 bases, leaving 11 bases between the germline ends. The CDR3 is 13 residues long. The CDR3 spells CASSLKRVPGYTF. The DNA for the CDR3 is TGTGCCAGCAGTTTAAAGCGGGTTCCTGGCTACACCTTC.

V gene TRBV18 combines with J gene TRBJ1-5; 7 bases align to TRBD1. The trim removed 5 bases at V and 2 bases at J, leaving 3 bases unmatched. The CDR3 is 14 residues long. The V gene's germline CDR1 is KGHSH and CDR2 LQKENI. CDR3 loop: CASSTGAGNQPQHF. The CDR3 DNA reads as TGTGCCAGCTCAACAGGGGCGGGCAATCAGCCCCAGCATTTT.

The genes are TRBV5-6 and TRBJ2-7, with TRBD1 matching over 9 bases. The CDR3 totals 14 residues. Germline loops: CDR1 SGHDT, CDR2 YYEEEE. V was pared by 3 bases and J by 4 bases, with 5 bases of the junction left unmatched. The DNA of the CDR3 is TGTGCCAGCAGCTGGCGGGGACAGGGTTACGAGCAGTACTTC. This translates into CASSWRGQGYEQYF.

This chain joins TRBV7-3 and TRBJ1-6; possible D gene TRBD1, 5 bases. The V end was cut by 4 bases, the J end by 6 bases, with 10 bases between. CDR1 is SGHTA, CDR2 FQGTGA, per germline. The CDR3 loop spans 14 amino acids. The CDR3, as DNA: TGTGCCAGCAGCTCGGGACGGGTTAATTCACCCCTCCACTTT. This gives the protein CASSSGRVNSPLHF.

The genes are TRBV29-1 and TRBJ2-1, with TRBD1 matching 9 bases. The germline V gene encodes CDR1 SQVTM and CDR2 ANQGSEA. This CDR3 spans 12 amino acids. V lost 5 bases, J lost 10 bases, and 6 bases stayed unmatched. CDR3 protein: CSVTTGGEEQFF. As DNA, the CDR3 is TGCAGCGTTACTACAGGGGGCGAGGAGCAGTTCTTC.

The CDR3 region is CASSALAGDTDTQYF. Written as DNA, the CDR3 is TGTGCCAGCAGCGCCCTAGCGGGGGACACAGATACGCAGTATTTT. The chain carries TRBV4-2 and TRBJ2-3; 10 nucleotides align to TRBD2. V trimming: 5 bases; J trimming: 2 bases; junction bases outside the gene matches: 4. The CDR3 is 15 amino acids. Germline V gene lookup returns CDR1 LGHNA and CDR2 YNFKEQ.

The chain joins TRBV30 to TRBJ1-1; D possibly corresponds to TRBD1 (5 bases). Germline V lookup: CDR1 GTSNPN, CDR2 SVGIG (reference sequence). The CDR3 contains 15 residues. V was shortened by 0 bases and J by 2 bases, with 13 bases between the two germline ends. The CDR3 region has the DNA TGTGCCTGGAGTGTACATTCCAGGGTTAACACTGAAGCTTTCTTT. Encoded protein: CAWSVHSRVNTEAFF.

This clonotype was counted a single time. The rearrangement uses TRBV29-1 and TRBJ2-3; possibly TRBD1 or TRBD2 for D (6 bases each). Germline-derived CDR1 and CDR2 are SQVTM and ANQGSEA. Trimming took off 7 bases at V and 5 bases at J, with 16 bases between the two ends. This CDR3 region has 13 residues. The CDR3 loop reads CSAQLGGGDTQYF. The DNA for the CDR3 is TGCAGCGCACAACTAGGGGGAGGAGATACGCAGTATTTT.

The chain links TRBV27 to TRBJ1-2, with 12 bases matching TRBD1. V gave up 4 bases and J gave up 7 bases; unmatched junction bases: 4. Germline CDR1 MNHEY, CDR2 SMNVEV (reference sequence). The CDR3 spans 14 residues. Here the CDR3 DNA reads TGTGCCAGCAGTTGGGACAGGGGGCGTTCTGGCTACACCTTC. Translation: CASSWDRGRSGYTF.

The V and J genes are TRBV29-1 and TRBJ2-2; 8 positions match TRBD1. CDR3 length: 15 residues. In germline, CDR1 is SQVTM, CDR2 ANQGSEA. With V trimmed by 6 bases and J by 0 bases, 6 bases remained unmatched. CDR3 nucleotides: TGCAGCGTGACAGGGGACCCCGCGAACACCGGGGAGCTGTTTTTT. This gives the protein CSVTGDPANTGELFF.

V gene TRBV11-2 combines with J gene TRBJ1-1, with D hard to call. From germline, CDR1 is SGHAT and CDR2 FQNNGV. CDR3 length: 14 amino acids. V was trimmed by 5 bases and J by 9 bases, leaving 19 bases between them. The CDR3 coding sequence is TGTGCCAGCAGCCCGGGAGGTCAAACGTTTAAAGCTTTCTTT. The encoded protein is CASSPGGQTFKAFF. Drawing the rest from reference TRBV11-2 and TRBJ1-1, the complete variable domain is EAGVAQSPRYKIIEKRQSVAFWCNPISGHATLYWYQQILGQGPKLLIQFQNNGVVDDSQLPKDRFSAERLKGVDSTLKIQPAKLEDSAVYLCASSPGGQTFKAFFGQGTRLTVV.

The V and J genes are TRBV2 and TRBJ2-5; D is ambiguous. The CDR3 runs 17 residues. The V gene lost 3 bases and the J gene lost 1 base, with 18 bases spanning the gap. The V gene's germline CDR1 is SNHLY and CDR2 FYNNEI. This chain's CDR3 is CASSDILSPRLQETQYF. CDR3 DNA sequence: TGTGCCAGCAGTGATATTTTATCCCCACGACTCCAAGAGACCCAGTACTTC.

The chain has TRBV14 and TRBJ2-5, with D uncertain. V was cut by 0 bases and J by 5 bases, with 13 bases left in between. Germline V gene sequence: CDR1 SGHDN, CDR2 FVKESK. This CDR3 comprises 15 residues. In DNA form, the CDR3 reads TGTGCCAGCAGCCAAGATGCCCCCGCCGGGGAGACCCAGTACTTC. Encoded protein: CASSQDAPAGETQYF.

V usage is TRBV19 and J usage is TRBJ1-4; D remains ambiguous. CDR3 length: 12 amino acids. V lost 7 bases to trimming and J lost 8 bases, with 11 bases between them. Germline CDR1 and CDR2: LNHDA and SQIVND (reference sequence). The CDR3 loop is CASNKGREKLFF. CDR3 nucleotides: TGTGCCAGTAATAAAGGCCGGGAAAAACTGTTTTTT.

The V gene is TRBV20-1, the J gene TRBJ2-1; TRBD1 agrees at 9 bases. CDR1 and CDR2 from the germline V gene are DFQATT and SNEGSKA (reference sequence). The CDR3 extends over 15 amino acids. Trimming cost V 6 bases and J 4 bases; bases outside gene matches: 10. The CDR3 DNA follows: TGCAGTGCGGAAGACCCCGGGACAGGGTACAATGAGCAGTTCTTC. Protein sequence: CSAEDPGTGYNEQFF.

The CDR3 bases are TGTGCCAGCAGCTTAGTAGGGCGTGATGGCTACACCTTC. Encoded protein: CASSLVGRDGYTF. The rearrangement joins TRBV11-2 to TRBJ1-2; no definite D call. CDR3 length equals 13 residues. Trimming cost V 1 base and J 6 bases, with 9 bases left between them. Per the germline V gene, CDR1 is SGHAT and CDR2 is FQNNGV.

The chain carries TRBV19 and TRBJ1-1, with D hard to call. With 3 bases removed from V and 4 bases from J, the gap between germline ends came to 12 bases. The CDR3 totals 14 residues. Germline lookup yields CDR1 LNHDA and CDR2 SQIVND (reference sequence). CDR3 protein: CASSIDIRRTEAFF. The CDR3 DNA reads as TGTGCCAGTAGTATTGATATACGGCGCACTGAAGCTTTCTTT.

This chain uses TRBV29-1 with TRBJ2-3; no firm D call. Germline V CDR1 and CDR2: SQVTM, ANQGSEA. The CDR3 is 15 residues long. V lost 2 bases, J lost 1 base, and 13 bases lay in between. CDR3 DNA: TGCAGCGTTGAATCAGTCTTCCGCGGCACAGATACGCAGTATTTT. Its protein is CSVESVFRGTDTQYF.

Comments on this clonotype: The junction does not match germline at one end; this may be a read error. The genes are TRBV27 and TRBJ2-2; possibly TRBD2 for D (6 bases). The V gene's germline CDR1 is MNHEY and CDR2 SMNVEV (reference sequence). The CDR3 runs to 17 residues. For the CDR3, the DNA is TGTGCCAGCAGTCCTACCCCCCCAGGGAGGAACGCCGGGGAGCTGTTTTTT. Amino acid sequence: CASSPTPPGRNAGELFF.

The V and J genes are TRBV28 and TRBJ2-7; 10 bases are a match to TRBD2. This CDR3 has 14 amino acids. With V trimmed by 5 bases and J by 2 bases, 3 bases remained unmatched. Germline V lookup: CDR1 MDHEN, CDR2 SYDVKM. As DNA, the CDR3 is TGTGCCAGCAGTGAAAGCGGGGGGGCCTACGAGCAGTACTTC. Its translation: CASSESGGAYEQYF. The full variable domain, completed using reference TRBV28 and TRBJ2-7, is DVKVTQSSRYLVKRTGEKVFLECVQDMDHENMFWYRQDPGLGLRLIYFSYDVKMKEKGDIPEGYSVSREKKERFSLILESASTNQTSMYLCASSESGGAYEQYFGPGTRLTVT.

This chain links TRBV30 with TRBJ2-1; no definite D call. Trimming left V 4 bases short and J 6 bases short, with 16 bases between. The CDR3 spans 14 residues. From germline, CDR1 is GTSNPN and CDR2 SVGIG (reference sequence). CDR3 region: CAWIGGGKGNEQFF. In DNA, the CDR3 is TGTGCCTGGATCGGCGGCGGAAAAGGCAATGAGCAGTTCTTC.

A single count supports this clonotype. The rearrangement uses TRBV2 and TRBJ2-5; 11 nucleotides line up with TRBD1. Germline CDR1 reads SNHLY; CDR2 reads FYNNEI. CDR3 length: 15 residues. V was pared by 6 bases and J by 5 bases, with 8 bases of the junction left unmatched. CDR3 bases: TGTGCCAGCAGAGGACAGGGGGCAGGAGGGGAGACCCAGTACTTC. As protein: CASRGQGAGGETQYF.

The gene calls are TRBV4-1 and TRBJ2-3; D may correspond to TRBD1 or TRBD2 (5 bases each). V lost 3 bases and J lost 0, with 10 bases in between. Germline CDR1 and CDR2: MGHRA and YSYEKL. The CDR3 spans 15 residues. The CDR3 nucleotides read TGCGCCAGCAGCCATCCGGGACCGAGCACAGATACGCAGTATTTT. It codes for CASSHPGPSTDTQYF.